This T cell receptor (beta chain) was sequenced during a study of blood T cells in healthy people across ages. General observations from the study: The recorded TCR beta diversity per million T cells decreased in a roughly linear manner with age.

Regarding this clonotype: Its specificity is unknown.

Losses at the gene ends were 4 bases for V and 3 bases for J; bases not matched to a gene: 5. Germline V gene sequence: CDR1 MNHNS, CDR2 SASEGT. The CDR3 has 14 amino acids. Primers used in a second PCR of about 6 to 12 cycles were a sample-barcoded 5' primer and a J-beta primer mix. TCRdb re-called the 5' RACE reads through MiXCR, storing one row per CDR3 protein. The profile covers about 670,000 distinct CDR3 sequences, with 45% to 60% appearing a single time and about 13% taken by the ten largest. Healthy Caucasian individuals from Russia aged about 6 to 90 were enrolled as donors. The clonotype was recovered from a woman older than 75 in good health. The rearrangement links TRBV6-1 to TRBJ2-7, with 8 bases aligning to TRBD1. The sample taken for sequencing was blood. The chain's CDR3 is CASSAWGTGYEQYF. DNA of the CDR3: TGTGCCAGCAGTGCCTGGGGGACAGGCTACGAGCAGTACTTC.